The rows below give T cell receptor beta chains drawn from one sample of a study of OX40 agonist ivuxolimab in advanced cancers. Clones were sequenced by immunoSEQ multiplex PCR, and TCRdb holds only the in-frame ones, with some missing. The repertoire holds 78,000 or so clones, with more than 75% as singletons. The sequencing here drew on CD4+ or CD8+ T cells sorted from blood, taken in a trial of the OX40 agonist ivuxolimab. The receptors here all came from an adult with an advanced solid tumor such as melanoma, head and neck, liver or kidney cancer. Both conserved end residues are part of each CDR3. D genes are given only for firm matches. Only some rows state a clone size, as once, few, many or a class for expanded clones.

d_gene	j_gene	abundance	v_gene	CDR3aa	CDR3nt
NA	TRBJ2-7	NA	TRBV19	CASSIYPGARYEQYF	TGTGCCAGTAGTATATATCCAGGGGCGCGGTACGAGCAGTACTTC
NA	TRBJ2-5	NA	TRBV28	CASSFQETQYF	TGTGCCAGCAGTTTCCAAGAGACCCAGTACTTC
TRBD2	TRBJ2-2	NA	TRBV14	CASSQEAPPGLAGERNTGELFF	TGTGCCAGCAGCCAAGAAGCCCCACCGGGACTAGCGGGAGAGCGTAACACCGGGGAGCTGTTTTTT
NA	TRBJ2-5	NA	TRBV5-1	CASSLALGSETQYF	TGCGCCAGCAGCTTGGCCCTAGGTTCGGAGACCCAGTACTTC
NA	TRBJ2-7	NA	TRBV6-5	CASSYSTTAPGVEQYF	TGTGCCAGCAGTTACTCGACAACCGCCCCTGGGGTCGAGCAGTACTTC
TRBD1	TRBJ2-7	NA	TRBV5-8	CASSFGRGRYEQYF	TGTGCCAGCAGCTTCGGAAGGGGGCGGTACGAGCAGTACTTC
NA	TRBJ1-4	once	TRBV9	CASSAEPPNEKLFF	TGTGCCAGCAGCGCTGAACCGCCGAATGAAAAACTGTTTTTT
TRBD1	TRBJ2-2	NA	TRBV5-1	CASSVTGANTGELFF	TGCGCCAGCAGCGTCACAGGGGCGAACACCGGGGAGCTGTTTTTT
NA	TRBJ2-2	NA	TRBV29-1	CSVARTGELFF	TGCAGCGTTGCGAGAACCGGGGAGCTGTTTTTT
NA	TRBJ2-2	NA	TRBV28	CASSFVGTGELFF	TGTGCCAGCAGTTTTGTTGGCACCGGGGAGCTGTTTTTT
NA	TRBJ1-1	once	TRBV11-2	CASRGYWEYTEAFF	TGTGCCAGCAGAGGGTATTGGGAGTACACTGAAGCTTTCTTT
TRBD1	TRBJ1-2	NA	TRBV5-1	CASSSGGTSNYGYTF	TGCGCCAGCAGCTCAGGGGGTACTTCTAACTATGGCTACACCTTC
TRBD1	TRBJ2-1	NA	TRBV5-1	CASSPQGARDNEQFF	TGCGCCAGCAGCCCTCAGGGGGCGCGAGACAATGAGCAGTTCTTC
TRBD2	TRBJ2-1	NA	TRBV9	CASSVRVAGVEQFF	TGTGCCAGCAGCGTACGGGTAGCGGGAGTTGAGCAGTTCTTC